This entry lists 23 T cell receptor beta chains sequenced from one sample in a study of control samples from healthy donors and cancer patients. Here immunoSEQ multiplex PCR was the method, and the copy in TCRdb shows in-frame clones only, minus some. The top ten clones hold 7.5% to 8% of a sample with tens of thousands of clones, roughly nine tenths of them seen once. Sequencing input: blood. The source of these receptors is a woman in her fifties or sixties in good health.

V and J are TRBV11-2 and TRBJ1-3; the match to TRBD1 covers 10 bases. Germline V CDR1 and CDR2: SGHAT, FQNNGV. The length of the CDR3 is 17 residues. V shed 1 base, J shed 3 bases, and the junction held 6 bases outside the gene matches. CDR3 bases: TGTGCCAGCAGCTTAGCCTCCGGGACAGGGGTTGGAAACACCATATATTTT. It specifies CASSLASGTGVGNTIYF.

The CDR3 region has the DNA TGCGCCAGCAGCCAAGATCGAGCGTCTCCTAACTATGGCTACACCTTC. Its protein is CASSQDRASPNYGYTF. The chain recombines TRBV4-1 with TRBJ1-2, with D uncertain. V shed 0 bases and J shed 0 bases, with 11 bases lying between them. Germline V gives CDR1 MGHRA, CDR2 YSYEKL. This CDR3 has 16 residues.

This rearrangement joins TRBV5-1 to TRBJ1-2; TRBD1 matches at 9 bases. The junction had 7 bases not matched to a gene; V was cut back by 2 bases and J by 8 bases. The CDR3 sequence is 14 residues long. Looked up from germline, CDR1 is SGHRS and CDR2 is YFSETQ. CDR3 in amino acids: CASSFAGTGLGYTF. In DNA, the CDR3 is TGCGCCAGCAGCTTCGCAGGGACAGGGTTAGGCTACACCTTC.

The chain is built from TRBV18 and TRBJ2-4, with 10 bases identical to TRBD2. The CDR3 runs to 17 residues. Germline values: CDR1 KGHSH, CDR2 LQKENI. J was trimmed by 6 bases and V by 0 bases; bases with no gene match: 8. The CDR3 DNA reads as TGTGCCAGCTCACCACCCGGGAGCGGGAGGGCCGGAAACATTCAGTACTTC. This translates into CASSPPGSGRAGNIQYF.

The rearrangement uses TRBV6-5 and TRBJ1-4; no reliable D call. Germline V lookup: CDR1 MNHEY, CDR2 SVGAGI. The CDR3 is 14 residues long. Trimming pared 6 bases from V and 6 bases from J, leaving 14 bases between. This chain's CDR3 is CASSPVGGYEKLFF. The CDR3 coding sequence is TGTGCCAGCAGCCCCGTTGGAGGGTATGAAAAACTGTTTTTT.

The chain employs TRBV6-2 or TRBV6-3 and TRBJ1-5; D is unclear. Per the germline V gene, CDR1 is MNHEY and CDR2 is SVGEGT. V was clipped by 4 bases and J by 0 bases, with 4 bases between them. CDR3 length: 13 amino acids. The CDR3 DNA reads TGTGCCAGCAGTTCCCCTAGCAATCAGCCCCAGCATTTT. Encoded protein: CASSSPSNQPQHF.

V usage is TRBV29-1 and J usage is TRBJ1-1, with 7 positions matching TRBD1. The trim removed 4 bases at V and 5 bases at J, leaving 4 bases unmatched. The V gene's germline CDR1 is SQVTM and CDR2 ANQGSEA. This CDR3 comprises 12 residues. This CDR3 is CSVGQGRTEAFF. The CDR3 DNA follows: TGCAGCGTTGGACAGGGACGGACTGAAGCTTTCTTT.

The chain has TRBV4-1 and TRBJ1-1; 9 bases map to TRBD1. J gave up 0 bases and V 4 bases, and 6 bases lay outside the gene matches. Germline V CDR1 and CDR2: MGHRA, YSYEKL. The CDR3 is made up of 16 amino acids. CDR3 amino acids: CASSLPGQGMNTEAFF. In nucleotides, the CDR3 is TGCGCCAGCAGCCTACCGGGACAGGGCATGAACACTGAAGCTTTCTTT.

This clone was observed a single time. This sequence joins TRBV3-1 (or the pseudogene TRBV3-2) and TRBJ1-1; 8 positions agree with TRBD1. Germline trimming cut 4 bases from V and 2 bases from J; bases unmatched to any gene: 6. The CDR3 sequence is 15 residues long. Germline CDR1 LGHDT, CDR2 YNNKEL (reference sequence). This CDR3 is CASSLAGQVNTEAFF. The DNA for the CDR3 is TGTGCCAGCAGCCTCGCGGGACAGGTAAACACTGAAGCTTTCTTT.

This rearrangement joins TRBV28 to TRBJ1-2, with D hard to call. Trimming left V 7 bases short and J 5 bases short, with 11 bases between. The CDR3 is 12 amino acids. Germline CDR1 reads MDHEN; CDR2 reads SYDVKM. CDR3: CASTTPVYGYTF. CDR3 nucleotides: TGTGCCAGCACCACCCCAGTTTATGGCTACACCTTC.

This chain connects TRBV7-2 to TRBJ1-2; D perhaps matches TRBD1 (5 bases). The CDR3 length is 13 residues. The V end was cut by 5 bases, the J end by 2 bases, with 9 bases between. The germline CDR1 and CDR2 sequences are SGHTA and FQGNSA. CDR3 amino acids: CASSLGGNYGYTF. CDR3 sequence (DNA): TGTGCCAGCAGCCTGGGGGGGAACTATGGCTACACCTTC.

The V call is TRBV20-1, the J call TRBJ2-3; TRBD2 matches 8 bases. Trimming took 3 bases from V and 4 from J; bases not matched to a gene: 6. This CDR3 is 14 amino acids long. Germline V gene data show CDR1 as DFQATT and CDR2 as SNEGSKA (reference sequence). CDR3 protein: CSASTREGADTQYF. CDR3 DNA: TGCAGTGCTAGTACTCGGGAGGGCGCAGATACGCAGTATTTT.

The rearrangement links TRBV4-3 to TRBJ2-2; 7 bases fit TRBD2. CDR3 size: 16 residues. V shed 2 bases and J 0 bases; nucleotides not matched to a gene: 3. Germline lookup yields CDR1 LGHNA and CDR2 YSLEER. This CDR3 is CASSQPSGANTGELFF. In DNA, the CDR3 is TGCGCCAGCAGCCAACCCAGCGGGGCGAACACCGGGGAGCTGTTTTTT.

The V gene is TRBV19, the J gene TRBJ1-5; unclear D gene. Germline-derived CDR1 and CDR2 are LNHDA and SQIVND (reference sequence). The CDR3 spans 15 residues. The V gene lost 4 bases and the J gene lost 6 bases, with 16 bases spanning the gap. CDR3 sequence: CASSTLGPFGQPQHF. In nucleotides, the CDR3 is TGTGCCAGTAGTACATTAGGTCCGTTTGGTCAGCCCCAGCATTTT.

V usage is TRBV11-2 and J usage is TRBJ2-3, with a tentative D call TRBD2 (5 bases). The germline CDR1 and CDR2 sequences are SGHAT and FQNNGV. The CDR3 has 17 residues. V was trimmed by 5 bases and J by 1 base, leaving 19 bases between them. As DNA, the CDR3 is TGTGCCAGCAGCCCTACCCGGGCCGGGGATGGCACAGATACGCAGTATTTT. Its translation is CASSPTRAGDGTDTQYF. Filled out from reference TRBV11-2 and TRBJ2-3, the complete variable domain reads EAGVAQSPRYKIIEKRQSVAFWCNPISGHATLYWYQQILGQGPKLLIQFQNNGVVDDSQLPKDRFSAERLKGVDSTLKIQPAKLEDSAVYLCASSPTRAGDGTDTQYFGPGTRLTVL.

The chain carries TRBV3-1 (or the pseudogene TRBV3-2) and TRBJ2-7; D is perhaps TRBD1 (6 bases). Germline V gives CDR1 LGHDT, CDR2 YNNKEL (reference sequence). V was cut by 3 bases and J by 2 bases, with 11 bases left in between. This CDR3 is built from 14 residues. CDR3 sequence (DNA): TGTGCCAGCAGCCACAGGGGCCAGACCTACGAGCAGTACTTC. This gives the protein CASSHRGQTYEQYF.

The chain links TRBV19 to TRBJ2-7; TRBD2 is a possible D gene (6 bases). The CDR3 has 15 amino acids. Between the trimmed V and J ends, which lost 5 bases and 0 bases, there was a span of 14 bases. CDR1 and CDR2 (germline): LNHDA, SQIVND (reference sequence). The CDR3 DNA reads as TGTGCCAGTAGTGTAGGGGACTTCGGCTCCTACGAGCAGTACTTC. This encodes CASSVGDFGSYEQYF.

The chain combines TRBV9 with TRBJ2-2; D ambiguous. V shed 0 bases and J shed 2 bases, with 11 bases lying between them. The CDR3 has 16 residues. The germline V gene encodes CDR1 SGDLS and CDR2 YYNGEE. CDR3 nucleotide sequence: TGTGCCAGCAGCGTAGATAAAAGGACCAACACCGGGGAGCTGTTTTTT. Translating gives CASSVDKRTNTGELFF.

The J gene is TRBJ2-5, the V gene TRBV24-1; D perhaps matches TRBD1 (5 bases). Germline V gene data show CDR1 as KGHDR and CDR2 as SFDVKD. Trimming cost V 6 bases and J 2 bases, with 9 bases left between them. The CDR3 extends over 13 amino acids. The CDR3 region is CATSWGSQETQYF. For the CDR3, the DNA is TGTGCCACCAGTTGGGGCTCTCAAGAGACCCAGTACTTC.

The rearrangement joins TRBV5-6 to TRBJ2-1; 10 bases are shared with TRBD2. The CDR3 is made up of 16 amino acids. V lost 0 bases and J lost 6; bases outside the gene matches: 6. Germline CDR1 SGHDT, CDR2 YYEEEE. CDR3: CASSLGAGGPGNEQFF. The CDR3 nucleotides are TGTGCCAGCAGCTTGGGAGCGGGGGGGCCGGGCAATGAGCAGTTCTTC.

V gene TRBV5-8 combines with J gene TRBJ2-2; D is unresolved. CDR3 length equals 17 residues. The V gene's germline CDR1 is SGHTS and CDR2 YDEGEE. With 3 bases removed from V and 1 base from J, the gap between germline ends came to 16 bases. In DNA form, the CDR3 reads TGTGCCAGCAGCTCTGATGGGGTGCGGCTGAACACCGGGGAGCTGTTTTTT. Protein sequence: CASSSDGVRLNTGELFF.

This chain links TRBV2 with TRBJ1-2; D is ambiguous. The germline V gene encodes CDR1 SNHLY and CDR2 FYNNEI. There are 11 residues in the CDR3. The V and J ends lost 8 bases and 1 base respectively, with 5 bases between them. The CDR3 spells CASGSNYGYTF. DNA for the CDR3: TGTGCCAGCGGTAGTAACTATGGCTACACCTTC.

The chain couples TRBV28 to TRBJ2-7; D might be TRBD1 (8 bases). Germline CDR1 reads MDHEN; CDR2 reads SYDVKM. Trimming pared 7 bases from V and 3 bases from J, leaving 25 bases between. The CDR3 is 17 amino acids. CDR3 sequence: CASTRRNRGGRVYEQYF. The CDR3 DNA reads TGTGCCAGCACCCGACGAAACAGGGGGGGGCGAGTCTACGAGCAGTACTTC.